These T cell receptor beta chains were read from a single sample in a study of shared clonotypes between healthy human individuals. Generated by immunoSEQ multiplex PCR, the TCRdb table keeps only in-frame clones and is missing some. The sample shows about 1 million clones, roughly 75% of them seen only once. What was sequenced was memory CD4+ T cells sorted from blood. These receptors all stem from a man between 18 and 29 years old in good health. Both conserved end residues are trimmed from each CDR3. A D gene is named only where the DNA matches it firmly. A clone size is listed for some rows: how often the clone was seen (once, few, many), or a class if it is expanded.

d_gene,abundance,v_gene,CDR3aa
.,once,TRBV19,ASSTQANEQF
TRBD2,.,TRBV14,ASSPLSGGRTRVY
.,.,TRBV18,ASSSAEAGANVLT
.,few,TRBV19,ASSEQANTEAF
.,few,TRBV25-1,ASSPVGGQGYGYT
.,.,TRBV10-3,AISRAGNTEAF
TRBD2,once,TRBV10-1,ASSDQRESSYEQY
.,few,TRBV20-1,SARADEQF
TRBD1,many,TRBV5-1,ASSDNRDRGITEAF
TRBD1,.,TRBV29-1,SVDTVGQGTEAF
TRBD2,.,TRBV5-4,ASSLELAGAGSQETQY
.,.,TRBV7-2,ASSLVAQPQH
.,.,TRBV6-5,ASRKSGSNQPQH
TRBD2,.,TRBV5-4,ASSLMAGGLQTDTQY
.,few,TRBV7-9,ASSLAGEAF
TRBD2,.,TRBV5-1,ASSSLPIGTSGRDTQY
.,few,TRBV29-1,SVQDAGELF
.,.,TRBV9,ASSVGGGALSNEQF
.,.,TRBV28,ASSPRTISSYNEQF
TRBD2,.,TRBV5-1,ASSSGTTNTGELF
.,.,TRBV21-1,ASRNCAGTGEYEQY
.,.,TRBV5-5,ASSLFSGGLPNTEAF
.,.,TRBV19,ATKYSGQSNTEAF
TRBD2,few,TRBV11-1,ASSSQGLAFEDTQY
TRBD1,.,TRBV25-1,ASSEEGTGVAGYT
TRBD1,.,TRBV14,ASSPALWTGLSPLH
TRBD2,.,TRBV5-1,ASSLVPAGSGGTDTQY
TRBD1,.,TRBV5-1,ASSIGTGDGYT
.,.,TRBV5-6,ASSGIQVGETQY
.,few,TRBV28,ATLGGSIYEQY
.,once,TRBV5-6,ASTADRGTAYEQY
.,.,TRBV7-3,ASSFDRTDEQF
.,.,TRBV5-1,ASSLAEGTGYT
.,.,TRBV5-6,ASSLPTDRRGYEQY
.,.,TRBV6-5,ASRGLSSYEQY
.,.,TRBV7-8,ASSPWGLNQPQH
.,.,TRBV30,AWGDRRQGQF
.,.,TRBV30,AWSVRGTGELF
.,.,TRBV6-1,AITLRQL
.,.,TRBV6-5,ASSNRDRANYGYT
TRBD2,.,TRBV5-3,ARTPPLAGMEETQY
TRBD1,.,TRBV6-1,ASSVTGQQGSNSPLH
.,.,TRBV4-2,ASSQRASYEQY
TRBD2,.,TRBV7-2,ASSLQAGGHNEQF
.,.,TRBV4-1,ASSPSEVWTEAF
.,.,TRBV11-2,ASSLDRGGEQF
.,.,TRBV18,ASSPPNGDNYGYT
TRBD1,.,TRBV28,ASSLGQGNGEPQH
TRBD1,.,TRBV25-1,ASSDQGAFSEQY
.,few,TRBV9,ASSVVGTYEQY
TRBD1,.,TRBV5-4,ASSLAGGDHNSPLH
TRBD1,.,TRBV18,ASSPAADRGPNTEAF
.,.,TRBV28,ASRGPGVRYEQY